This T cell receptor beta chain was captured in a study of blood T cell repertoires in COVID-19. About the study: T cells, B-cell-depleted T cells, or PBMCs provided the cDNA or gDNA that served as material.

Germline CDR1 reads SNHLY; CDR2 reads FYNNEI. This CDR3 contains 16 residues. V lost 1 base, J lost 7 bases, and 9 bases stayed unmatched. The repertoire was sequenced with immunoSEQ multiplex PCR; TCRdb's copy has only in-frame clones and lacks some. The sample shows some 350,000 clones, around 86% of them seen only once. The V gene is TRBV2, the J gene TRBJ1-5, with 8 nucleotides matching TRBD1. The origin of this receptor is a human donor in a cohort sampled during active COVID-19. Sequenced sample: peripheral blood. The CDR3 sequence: CASSEGGTGTGQPQHF. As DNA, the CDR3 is TGTGCCAGCAGTGAAGGGGGTACAGGGACAGGACAGCCCCAGCATTTT.